These 14 T cell receptor beta chains were all obtained from the same sample, sequenced in a study of cytomegalovirus exposure and HLA in healthy donors. Vbeta (60) and Jbeta (13) primers were used in the PCR. TCRdb keeps only in-frame clones here, not all; method: immunoSEQ multiplex PCR. The sample table includes roughly 43,000 clones. Sequencing used PBMCs. These receptors all come from a woman between 40 and 50 years old in good health and CMV-seronegative.

The chain is built from TRBV9 and TRBJ2-3; no reliable D call. Germline lookup yields CDR1 SGDLS and CDR2 YYNGEE. V lost 0 bases, J lost 2 bases, and 10 bases lay in between. The CDR3 is made up of 15 amino acids. DNA of the CDR3: TGTGCCAGCAGCGTAGTTCCAGTTCCCACAGATACGCAGTATTTT. It codes for CASSVVPVPTDTQYF.

The chain joins TRBV7-9 to TRBJ2-7, with 7 bases identical to TRBD2. The J segment lost 3 bases and the V segment lost 4 bases, leaving 15 bases of the junction unmatched. Germline loops: CDR1 SEHNR, CDR2 FQNEAQ (reference sequence). CDR3 length: 17 residues. The CDR3 region is CASSSPWASGGFYEQYF. In nucleotides, the CDR3 is TGTGCCAGCAGCTCCCCGTGGGCTAGCGGCGGGTTCTACGAGCAGTACTTC.

The rearrangement links TRBV6-1 to TRBJ1-1, with D possibly being TRBD1 (6 bases). CDR1 MNHNS and CDR2 SASEGT come from the germline V gene. The CDR3 length is 15 residues. V was clipped by 6 bases and J by 3 bases, with 17 bases between them. The CDR3 DNA reads as TGTGCCAGCAGCGCGGACAGCTTCTACTACACTGAAGCTTTCTTT. Encoded protein: CASSADSFYYTEAFF.

The rearrangement links TRBV5-4 to TRBJ2-7, with D possibly matching TRBD1 (6 bases). CDR1 and CDR2 from the germline V gene are SGHNT and YYREEE (reference sequence). Trimming pared 4 bases from V and 2 bases from J, leaving 16 bases between. This CDR3 comprises 15 residues. The CDR3 bases are TGTGCCAGCAGCCCCGGCGGAAGGGGGACCTACGAGCAGTACTTC. Protein: CASSPGGRGTYEQYF. The entire variable domain, with the rest obtained from reference TRBV5-4 and TRBJ2-7, is as follows: ETGVTQSPTHLIKTRGQQVTLRCSSQSGHNTVSWYQQALGQGPQFIFQYYREEENGRGNFPPRFSGLQFPNYSSELNVNALELDDSALYLCASSPGGRGTYEQYFGPGTRLTVT.

The chain carries TRBV30 and TRBJ2-1; 11 nucleotides line up with TRBD2. The CDR3 totals 12 residues. With V trimmed by 0 bases and J by 16 bases, 5 bases remained unmatched. Germline V gives CDR1 GTSNPN, CDR2 SVGIG (reference sequence). CDR3 region: CAWSVLAGELFF. CDR3 sequence (DNA): TGTGCCTGGAGTGTACTAGCGGGAGAACTTTTCTTC.

The gene calls are TRBV11-1 and TRBJ2-7; D possibly corresponds to TRBD2 (5 bases). The CDR3 loop spans 15 amino acids. V was trimmed by 0 bases and J by 0 bases, leaving 9 bases between them. Germline assignment: CDR1 SGHAT and CDR2 FQDESV (reference sequence). CDR3 sequence: CASSLARAASYEQYF. CDR3 DNA sequence: TGTGCCAGCAGCTTAGCCCGAGCGGCCTCCTACGAGCAGTACTTC.

The V and J genes are TRBV6-1 and TRBJ1-5; TRBD1 matches at 10 bases. This CDR3 is 15 amino acids long. V lost 7 bases, J lost 4 bases, and 7 bases stayed unmatched. In germline, CDR1 is MNHNS, CDR2 SASEGT. CDR3 coding DNA: TGTGCCAGCACCCGGGACAGGGGCGGGAATCAGCCCCAGCATTTT. Amino acids: CASTRDRGGNQPQHF.

The chain recombines TRBV2 with TRBJ2-7, with 7 bases fitting TRBD2. The CDR3 contains 15 residues. After removal of 5 bases from V and 0 bases from J, the junction contained 7 bases not matched to a gene. The germline V gene has CDR1 SNHLY and CDR2 FYNNEI. This chain's CDR3 is CASSISGSSSYEQYF. CDR3 bases: TGTGCCAGCAGTATTAGCGGGTCAAGCTCCTACGAGCAGTACTTC.

This chain joins TRBV7-2 and TRBJ2-3, with 8 nucleotides matching TRBD2. Germline V gene lookup returns CDR1 SGHTA and CDR2 FQGNSA. Germline trimming cut 3 bases from V and 0 bases from J; bases unmatched to any gene: 2. The CDR3 has 15 amino acids. DNA of the CDR3: TGTGCCAGCAGCTTCATAGCGGGGAGCACAGATACGCAGTATTTT. Translating gives CASSFIAGSTDTQYF.

This rearrangement joins TRBV30 to TRBJ2-1; 9 nucleotides match TRBD1. The germline CDR1 and CDR2 sequences are GTSNPN and SVGIG (reference sequence). The CDR3 has 16 residues. The V gene end was trimmed by 1 base and the J gene end by 3 bases; junction bases not matched to a gene: 7. CDR3 protein: CAWSARTGDIYNEQFF. CDR3 sequence (DNA): TGTGCCTGGAGTGCCCGGACAGGGGATATCTACAATGAGCAGTTCTTC. Looking up the rest from reference TRBV30 and TRBJ2-1 gives the full variable domain: SQTIHQWPATLVQPVGSPLSLECTVEGTSNPNLYWYRQAAGRGLQLLFYSVGIGQISSEVPQNLSASRPQDRQFILSSKKLLLSDSGFYLCAWSARTGDIYNEQFFGPGTRLTVL.

The CDR3 region is CASSDYPGTAHHSIGAQYF. For the CDR3, the DNA is TGTGCCAGCAGTGATTATCCCGGGACAGCCCACCATAGCATTGGGGCCCAGTACTTC. The rearrangement links TRBV7-9 to TRBJ2-5, with 7 bases identical to TRBD1. From germline, CDR1 is SEHNR and CDR2 FQNEAQ (reference sequence). The trim removed 6 bases at V and 9 bases at J, leaving 28 bases unmatched. This CDR3 has 19 amino acids.

J is TRBJ1-1 and V is TRBV4-3; D remains ambiguous. The CDR3 has 16 amino acids. Germline V gene sequence: CDR1 LGHNA, CDR2 YSLEER. The V gene lost 0 bases and the J gene lost 2 bases, with 13 bases spanning the gap. Here the CDR3 reads CASSQEAAVRNTEAFF. DNA for the CDR3: TGCGCCAGCAGCCAAGAAGCGGCCGTGCGCAACACTGAAGCTTTCTTT.

The chain is built from TRBV27 and TRBJ1-1; D possibly corresponds to TRBD1 (6 bases). Germline V gene data show CDR1 as MNHEY and CDR2 as SMNVEV (reference sequence). V was pared by 4 bases and J by 3 bases, with 9 bases between. The length of the CDR3 is 13 residues. The CDR3 DNA sequence: TGTGCCAGCAGTTATGGGACACACACTGAAGCTTTCTTT. Its protein is CASSYGTHTEAFF.

The genes are TRBV29-1 and TRBJ2-5; TRBD1 agrees at 7 bases. The CDR3 has 14 residues. V lost 4 bases to trimming and J lost 5 bases; unmatched junction nucleotides: 10. Germline CDR1 SQVTM, CDR2 ANQGSEA. For the CDR3, the DNA is TGCAGCGTTGGCGACAGGGATACGTGGGAGACCCAGTACTTC. Protein product: CSVGDRDTWETQYF. The entire variable domain, with the rest obtained from reference TRBV29-1 and TRBJ2-5, is as follows: SAVISQKPSRDICQRGTSLTIQCQVDSQVTMMFWYRQQPGQSLTLIATANQGSEATYESGFVIDKFPISRPNLTFSTLTVSNMSPEDSSIYLCSVGDRDTWETQYFGPGTRLLVL.